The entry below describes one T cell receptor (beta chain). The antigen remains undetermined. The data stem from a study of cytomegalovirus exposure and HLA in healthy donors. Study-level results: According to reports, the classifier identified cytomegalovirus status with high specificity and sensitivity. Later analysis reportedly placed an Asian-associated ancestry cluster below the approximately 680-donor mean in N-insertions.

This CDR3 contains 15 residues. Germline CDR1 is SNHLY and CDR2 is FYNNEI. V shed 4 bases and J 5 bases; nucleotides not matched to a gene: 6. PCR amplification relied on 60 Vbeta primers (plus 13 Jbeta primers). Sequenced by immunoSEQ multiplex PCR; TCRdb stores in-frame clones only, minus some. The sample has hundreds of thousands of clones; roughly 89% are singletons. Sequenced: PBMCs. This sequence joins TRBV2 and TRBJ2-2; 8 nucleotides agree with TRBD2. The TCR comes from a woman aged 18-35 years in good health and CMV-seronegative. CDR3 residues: CASSGPGGGTGELFF. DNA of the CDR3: TGTGCCAGCAGTGGCCCCGGGGGGGGTACCGGGGAGCTGTTTTTT.